The 22 T cell receptor beta chains below all came from one sample that was sequenced in a study of shared clonotypes between healthy human individuals. Clones were read by immunoSEQ multiplex PCR, and TCRdb kept only the in-frame ones, dropping some. The data contain some 550,000 clones, 95% to 98% of them seen just once; the ten biggest clones take up approximately 0.057%. The sequencing sample was made of naive CD4+ T cells sorted from blood. Subset reported: CD45RA+ positively selected. These receptors came from a woman aged 25-40 years in good health.

The chain carries TRBV6-5 and TRBJ1-3; D unclear. Looked up from germline, CDR1 is MNHEY and CDR2 is SVGAGI. The V gene lost 7 bases and the J gene lost 5 bases, with 15 bases spanning the gap. This CDR3 region has 14 residues. The CDR3 loop reads CASKKVAGRNTIYF. As DNA, the CDR3 is TGTGCCAGCAAGAAGGTTGCCGGAAGAAACACCATATATTTT.

The CDR3 region has the DNA TGCGCCAGCAGCCAAGATCGTGGCAGGGGAAGAGAAAAACTGTTTTTT. Translation gives CASSQDRGRGREKLFF. The rearrangement links TRBV4-1 to TRBJ1-4, with D tentatively TRBD1 (6 bases). From germline, CDR1 is MGHRA and CDR2 YSYEKL. This CDR3 has 16 amino acids. Trimming took 0 bases from V and 8 from J, leaving 16 bases between them.

The rearrangement links TRBV5-1 to TRBJ1-2; D remains unclear. CDR3 length: 15 residues. Germline V gives CDR1 SGHRS, CDR2 YFSETQ. Trimming left V 2 bases short and J 0 bases short, with 11 bases between. Written as DNA, the CDR3 is TGCGCCAGCAGCTTTCGGACTGGAACTAACTATGGCTACACCTTC. Encoded protein: CASSFRTGTNYGYTF.

V and J are TRBV4-2 and TRBJ2-7; 8 bases are a match to TRBD1. The CDR3 runs 15 residues. The V segment lost 2 bases and the J segment 4 bases; nucleotides outside the gene matches: 7. Germline V gives CDR1 LGHNA, CDR2 YNFKEQ. CDR3 loop: CASSQPTGVGYEQYF. In DNA form, the CDR3 reads TGTGCCAGCAGCCAACCGACAGGGGTTGGATACGAGCAGTACTTC.

The chain couples TRBV5-4 to TRBJ2-3; D perhaps matches TRBD2 (5 bases). Per germline, CDR1 SGHNT and CDR2 YYREEE (reference sequence). Trimming took 4 bases from V and 3 from J, leaving 12 bases between them. The CDR3 sequence is 14 residues long. CDR3 protein: CASSGRGLTDTQYF. CDR3 bases: TGTGCCAGCAGCGGCCGCGGACTGACAGATACGCAGTATTTT.

The CDR3 region is CASSLIQGEAEQYF. The CDR3 DNA reads as TGTGCCAGCTCACTCATCCAGGGGGAGGCCGAGCAGTACTTC. The chain has TRBV18 and TRBJ2-7; TRBD1 might be the D (7 bases). The V and J ends lost 4 bases and 6 bases respectively, with 16 bases between them. The CDR3 consists of 14 residues. From germline, CDR1 is KGHSH and CDR2 LQKENI.

This clone was observed a handful of times. This chain uses TRBV2 with TRBJ1-2; 8 bases map to TRBD1. With V trimmed by 4 bases and J by 6 bases, 7 bases remained unmatched. Germline CDR1 is SNHLY and CDR2 is FYNNEI. The CDR3 covers 14 residues. CDR3 DNA sequence: TGTGCCAGCAGTGTAATAGGGACAGGTCATGGCTACACCTTC. Translation gives CASSVIGTGHGYTF.

The chain links TRBV4-2 to TRBJ2-1; tentatively, D is TRBD1 or TRBD2 (5 bases each). The CDR3 loop spans 12 amino acids. CDR1 is LGHNA, CDR2 YNFKEQ, per germline. The ends were cut back, 0 bases at V and 10 bases at J, with 7 bases in the middle. CDR3 nucleotides: TGTGCCAGCAGCCAAGAGGGGGAGGAGCAGTTCTTC. Protein product: CASSQEGEEQFF.

The rearrangement uses TRBV18 and TRBJ2-7, with unresolved D. The CDR3 consists of 15 residues. Trimming pared 3 bases from V and 0 bases from J, leaving 12 bases between. Per the germline V gene, CDR1 is KGHSH and CDR2 is LQKENI. The CDR3 DNA reads TGTGCCAGCTCACCGCCTTTGACGGTCTCCTACGAGCAGTACTTC. As protein: CASSPPLTVSYEQYF.

This clone was recorded once. The chain carries TRBV5-4 and TRBJ2-1, with D possibly matching TRBD1 (6 bases). CDR3 length equals 16 residues. V lost 4 bases and J 7 bases, leaving 21 bases between the germline ends. Germline values: CDR1 SGHNT, CDR2 YYREEE (reference sequence). CDR3 sequence reads: CASSTGTGPPTNEQFF. As DNA, the CDR3 is TGTGCCAGCAGCACAGGGACGGGACCACCTACGAATGAGCAGTTCTTC.

This rearrangement joins TRBV5-1 to TRBJ2-3; 11 positions match TRBD2. The germline gives CDR1 SGHRS, CDR2 YFSETQ. J was trimmed by 6 bases and V by 6 bases; bases with no gene match: 6. There are 14 residues in the CDR3. CDR3 nucleotides: TGCGCCAGCATTGATAGCGGGAGGGCGGATACGCAGTATTTT. Protein sequence: CASIDSGRADTQYF.

The rearrangement joins TRBV27 to TRBJ2-4; possibly TRBD1 or TRBD2 for D (5 bases each). Germline V gene lookup returns CDR1 MNHEY and CDR2 SMNVEV (reference sequence). The CDR3 has 17 residues. V shed 5 bases and J shed 0 bases, with 17 bases lying between them. CDR3 sequence (DNA): TGTGCCAGCAGTCTGGGACGGATAGAGCTAGCCAAAAACATTCAGTACTTC. Translation: CASSLGRIELAKNIQYF.

The rearrangement uses TRBV28 and TRBJ1-1; D perhaps matches TRBD1 (6 bases). The length of the CDR3 is 15 residues. Looked up from germline, CDR1 is MDHEN and CDR2 is SYDVKM. Deletions cut 5 bases from V and 0 bases from J, with 13 bases between. The chain's CDR3 is CASSQHGGVNTEAFF. As DNA, the CDR3 is TGTGCCAGCAGTCAACACGGGGGCGTGAACACTGAAGCTTTCTTT. Full variable domain (missing parts from reference TRBV28 and TRBJ1-1): DVKVTQSSRYLVKRTGEKVFLECVQDMDHENMFWYRQDPGLGLRLIYFSYDVKMKEKGDIPEGYSVSREKKERFSLILESASTNQTSMYLCASSQHGGVNTEAFFGQGTRLTVV.

J is TRBJ2-7 and V is TRBV18; 7 bases match TRBD2. Germline assignment: CDR1 KGHSH and CDR2 LQKENI. With V trimmed by 1 base and J by 4 bases, 7 bases remained unmatched. This CDR3 region has 15 residues. CDR3 DNA sequence: TGTGCCAGCTCACCACGTGGCGGGAGCTTGTACGAGCAGTACTTC. Translated: CASSPRGGSLYEQYF. The whole variable domain, remainder taken from reference TRBV18 and TRBJ2-7, is NAGVMQNPRHLVRRRGQEARLRCSPMKGHSHVYWYRQLPEEGLKFMVYLQKENIIDESGMPKERFSAEFPKEGPSILRIQQVVRGDSAAYFCASSPRGGSLYEQYFGPGTRLTVT.

The CDR3 reads CASSLVGRGLKLFF. DNA of the CDR3: TGTGCCAGCAGCTTAGTTGGTAGGGGGCTCAAACTGTTTTTT. This chain connects TRBV11-2 to TRBJ1-4; TRBD1 aligns across 7 bases. Per the germline V gene, CDR1 is SGHAT and CDR2 is FQNNGV. Unmatched junction bases numbered 7, after V lost 1 base and J lost 11 bases. The CDR3 sequence is 14 residues long.

V and J are TRBV28 and TRBJ2-7, with 9 bases fitting TRBD1. V gave up 8 bases and J gave up 3 bases; unmatched junction bases: 8. CDR3 length equals 14 residues. CDR1 is MDHEN, CDR2 SYDVKM, per germline. In nucleotides, the CDR3 is TGTGCCAGCGCACCTGGGGACAGGGACTACGAGCAGTACTTC. The encoded protein is CASAPGDRDYEQYF.

The rearrangement uses TRBV28 and TRBJ2-1; no definite D call. V was shortened by 7 bases and J by 6 bases, with 16 bases between the two germline ends. The CDR3 sequence is 14 residues long. Germline CDR1 reads MDHEN; CDR2 reads SYDVKM. CDR3 nucleotide sequence: TGTGCCAGCACCCCCCCGAATAGAGGCAATGAGCAGTTCTTC. Translation: CASTPPNRGNEQFF. The whole variable domain, filled in from reference TRBV28 and TRBJ2-1, reads DVKVTQSSRYLVKRTGEKVFLECVQDMDHENMFWYRQDPGLGLRLIYFSYDVKMKEKGDIPEGYSVSREKKERFSLILESASTNQTSMYLCASTPPNRGNEQFFGPGTRLTVL.

The CDR3 reads CASSRDRRGEAFF. The CDR3 coding sequence is TGTGCCAGCAGCCGGGACCGACGAGGAGAAGCTTTCTTT. This chain connects TRBV6-5 to TRBJ1-1, with a possible D match to TRBD1 (5 bases). The CDR3 consists of 13 residues. The germline CDR1 and CDR2 sequences are MNHEY and SVGAGI. V lost 6 bases and J 8 bases, leaving 16 bases between the germline ends.

The CDR3 nucleotides read TGCGCCAGCAGCTTGGAAGGGCGCGGGTCCTCTGGGGCCAACGTCCTGACTTTC. This codes for CASSLEGRGSSGANVLTF. This chain joins TRBV5-1 and TRBJ2-6, with a weak D call TRBD2 (5 bases). Trimming removed 0 bases from V and 0 bases from J, with 13 bases in between. This CDR3 is built from 18 residues. The germline V gene encodes CDR1 SGHRS and CDR2 YFSETQ.

The gene calls are TRBV13 and TRBJ1-1, with D possibly matching TRBD1 (6 bases). Trimming pared 5 bases from V and 5 bases from J, leaving 24 bases between. Germline V gives CDR1 PRHDT, CDR2 FYEKMQ (reference sequence). This CDR3 has 17 amino acids. The DNA for the CDR3 is TGTGCCAGCAGCCCCACCAAGGGGACACCCGCGTTTACTGAAGCTTTCTTT. Residues: CASSPTKGTPAFTEAFF.

CDR3 residues: CASSLTPGTYNEQFF. The CDR3 DNA reads as TGTGCCAGCAGTTTGACCCCGGGGACCTACAATGAGCAGTTCTTC. The rearrangement joins TRBV27 to TRBJ2-1, with a possible D match to TRBD2 (5 bases). From germline, CDR1 is MNHEY and CDR2 SMNVEV (reference sequence). V shed 3 bases and J shed 2 bases, with 11 bases lying between them. The CDR3 runs to 15 residues.

CDR3 bases: TGTGCCTGGACTCAAGGAGCGACGCCAGATACGCAGTATTTT. It encodes CAWTQGATPDTQYF. The chain joins TRBV30 to TRBJ2-3; unclear D gene. Germline CDR1 is GTSNPN and CDR2 is SVGIG (reference sequence). This CDR3 has 14 amino acids. The germline V and J ends were trimmed by 4 bases and 4 bases, with 15 bases remaining between them. The variable domain in full, completed from reference TRBV30 and TRBJ2-3, reads SQTIHQWPATLVQPVGSPLSLECTVEGTSNPNLYWYRQAAGRGLQLLFYSVGIGQISSEVPQNLSASRPQDRQFILSSKKLLLSDSGFYLCAWTQGATPDTQYFGPGTRLTVL.